This T cell receptor beta chain was found in a study of cytomegalovirus exposure and HLA in healthy donors. Study conclusions and caveats: Per published reports, the classifier diagnosed cytomegalovirus status with high specificity and sensitivity.

The count of this clone is one. Its target is not known. V lost 4 bases and J lost 4; bases outside the gene matches: 8. Germline CDR1 SGHDT, CDR2 YYEEEE. There are 15 residues in the CDR3. The method was immunoSEQ multiplex PCR; TCRdb's version includes in-frame clones alone and lacks a portion of them. The repertoire has 150,000 to 200,000 clones, roughly 90% of them found once; the top ten carry 4% to 4.5%. The V gene is TRBV5-6, the J gene TRBJ1-1; 9 bases fit TRBD1. This TCR derives from a man younger than 30 in good health and CMV-seropositive. The sequencing input was PBMCs. In DNA, the CDR3 is TGTGCCAGCAGCCAGGACAGGGGATGGATCACTGAAGCTTTCTTT. It is translated as CASSQDRGWITEAFF.